This T cell receptor (beta chain) was sequenced for a study of OX40 agonist ivuxolimab in advanced cancers. About the study: Patients undergoing dose escalation presented with hepatocellular carcinoma, melanoma, renal cell or head and neck cancer.

Overall study findings and caveats: CD4+ T cells averaged fewer expanded clones than CD8+ T cells. At 0.1 to 3.0 mg/kg and by week 6, CD4+ and CD8+ T cells in the blood had expanded clonally.

TCRdb's copy holds only in-frame clones and misses some; the assay was immunoSEQ multiplex PCR. Of tens of thousands of clones listed, around nine tenths were seen once; the top ten hold nearly 60%. This CDR3 has 13 residues. Germline V gene data show CDR1 as MNHNS and CDR2 as SASEGT. Trimming left V 0 bases short and J 6 bases short, with 7 bases between. In this sample, this clone turned up once. Its matching antigen is unknown. The sample here was CD4+ or CD8+ T cells sorted from blood, taken in a trial of the OX40 agonist ivuxolimab. This TCR was sampled from an adult with an advanced solid tumor such as melanoma, head and neck, liver or kidney cancer. The chain recombines TRBV6-1 with TRBJ2-3, with D hard to call. The CDR3 nucleotides are TGTGCCAGCAGTGAAGCTCCGGGCGATACGCAGTATTTT. Its translation is CASSEAPGDTQYF.